What follows are 21 T cell receptor beta chains derived from one specimen sequenced in a study of blood T cell repertoires in COVID-19. Measured with immunoSEQ multiplex PCR; TCRdb has only the in-frame clones, and not every one. The table shows about 130,000 clones, with approximately 80% occurring only once. The sample consisted of peripheral blood. The receptor source for this set is a middle-aged man with active or convalescent COVID-19.

This chain joins TRBV27 and TRBJ2-7; D call uncertain. Between the trimmed V and J ends, which lost 5 bases and 3 bases, there was a span of 11 bases. This CDR3 region has 13 residues. Germline lookup yields CDR1 MNHEY and CDR2 SMNVEV (reference sequence). CDR3 coding DNA: TGTGCCAGCAGTCCCCTCCCGGGCTACGAGCAGTACTTC. Translating it yields CASSPLPGYEQYF.

This rearrangement joins TRBV4-2 to TRBJ1-5; TRBD1 aligns across 7 bases. There are 14 residues in the CDR3. The V segment lost 1 base and the J segment 7 bases; nucleotides outside the gene matches: 4. Germline CDR1 and CDR2: LGHNA and YNFKEQ. CDR3 loop: CASSQGQGSQPQHF. CDR3 bases: TGTGCCAGCAGCCAAGGACAGGGTTCGCAGCCCCAGCATTTT.

The chain is built from TRBV30 and TRBJ1-2; tentatively, D is TRBD1 (6 bases). CDR3 size: 14 residues. CDR1 GTSNPN and CDR2 SVGIG come from the germline V gene (reference sequence). Trimming removed 3 bases at V and 0 bases at J, with 11 bases between. The CDR3 region is CAWSPGTPNYGYTF. The CDR3 DNA sequence: TGTGCCTGGAGCCCCGGGACACCTAACTATGGCTACACCTTC.

The rearrangement uses TRBV27 and TRBJ1-5; D is unclear. Trimming pared 5 bases from V and 7 bases from J, leaving 15 bases between. The CDR3 extends over 14 amino acids. Germline V gene sequence: CDR1 MNHEY, CDR2 SMNVEV (reference sequence). Written as DNA, the CDR3 is TGTGCCAGCAGTCCGTTAGGAGGGTTGCAGCCCCAGCATTTT. Amino acid sequence: CASSPLGGLQPQHF.

The chain employs TRBV29-1 and TRBJ1-2; D is possibly TRBD1 (6 bases). The CDR3 has 12 amino acids. Germline assignment: CDR1 SQVTM and CDR2 ANQGSEA. Trimming shortened V by 7 bases and J by 3 bases, and 12 bases separated the two germline ends. The CDR3 DNA is TGCAGCGCCAAGCGGACAGACTATGGCTACACCTTC. It is translated as CSAKRTDYGYTF.

The chain employs TRBV18 and TRBJ2-1; 10 nucleotides match TRBD1. V shed 1 base, J shed 7 bases, and the junction held 4 bases outside the gene matches. The CDR3 length is 15 residues. CDR1 and CDR2 from the germline V gene are KGHSH and LQKENI. This CDR3 is CASSPRDRGRNEQFF. The CDR3 DNA sequence: TGTGCCAGCTCACCACGGGACAGGGGAAGGAATGAGCAGTTCTTC.

The V gene is TRBV9, the J gene TRBJ1-1; 7 bases line up with TRBD1. The trim removed 0 bases at V and 7 bases at J, leaving 9 bases unmatched. Germline V gene sequence: CDR1 SGDLS, CDR2 YYNGEE. This CDR3 has 15 amino acids. The DNA of the CDR3 is TGTGCCAGCAGCGTAGTTGGAGGGGGCGCGAATGAAGCTTTCTTT. This translates into CASSVVGGGANEAFF. Filled out from reference TRBV9 and TRBJ1-1, the complete variable domain reads DSGVTQTPKHLITATGQRVTLRCSPRSGDLSVYWYQQSLDQGLQFLIQYYNGEERAKGNILERFSAQQFPDLHSELNLSSLELGDSALYFCASSVVGGGANEAFFGQGTRLTVV.

This chain uses TRBV24-1 with TRBJ1-5; 8 positions agree with TRBD1. V shed 6 bases, J shed 5 bases, and the junction held 5 bases outside the gene matches. The CDR3 length is 14 residues. Germline V gives CDR1 KGHDR, CDR2 SFDVKD. The CDR3 region is CATSPGTGDQPQHF. The CDR3 DNA is TGTGCCACCAGTCCCGGGACAGGAGATCAGCCCCAGCATTTT.

The chain recombines TRBV24-1 with TRBJ2-3; TRBD2 aligns across 7 bases. J gave up 3 bases and V 3 bases, and 8 bases lay outside the gene matches. Per germline, CDR1 KGHDR and CDR2 SFDVKD. The length of the CDR3 is 16 residues. As DNA, the CDR3 is TGTGCCACCAGTGATGCGGGAGCCGGCGGGACAGATACGCAGTATTTT. Translation gives CATSDAGAGGTDTQYF.

This chain links TRBV18 with TRBJ1-6; TRBD1 matches at 7 bases. The J segment lost 6 bases and the V segment lost 3 bases, leaving 5 bases of the junction unmatched. Per germline, CDR1 KGHSH and CDR2 LQKENI. This CDR3 comprises 15 residues. CDR3 region: CASSPEGQRNSPLHF. Here the CDR3 DNA reads TGTGCCAGCTCACCGGAGGGACAGCGTAATTCACCCCTCCACTTT.

This clone was seen a handful of times. The chain combines TRBV12-3 or TRBV12-4 with TRBJ1-3, with a possible D match to TRBD1 (5 bases). V lost 8 bases, J lost 8 bases, and 13 bases lay in between. The CDR3 runs 12 residues. CDR3 bases: TGTGCCAGCGACGGCGGGGGGGACACCATATATTTT. Its protein product is CASDGGGDTIYF.

This clone came up a few times. V gene TRBV19 combines with J gene TRBJ1-6; 9 nucleotides align to TRBD1. The trim removed 10 bases at V and 10 bases at J, leaving 14 bases unmatched. This CDR3 has 15 residues. Germline CDR1 and CDR2: LNHDA and SQIVND (reference sequence). The CDR3 nucleotides read TGTGCCACTGGGCCGAATCCGGGACAGGGATCACCCCTCCACTTT. Encoded protein: CATGPNPGQGSPLHF.

The rearrangement links TRBV6-2 or TRBV6-3 to TRBJ1-5; D not certain. The V gene lost 4 bases and the J gene lost 4 bases, with 14 bases spanning the gap. CDR1 is MNHEY and CDR2 is SVGEGT in the germline V gene. The CDR3 sequence is 15 residues long. The CDR3 sequence is CASSFSAVLNQPQHF. DNA of the CDR3: TGTGCCAGCAGTTTCTCGGCCGTACTAAATCAGCCCCAGCATTTT.

This clone has a single count. The genes are TRBV11-2 and TRBJ1-2, with TRBD1 as a possible D gene (6 bases). CDR3 size: 17 residues. V was cut by 1 base and J by 8 bases, with 23 bases left in between. The germline V gene encodes CDR1 SGHAT and CDR2 FQNNGV. For the CDR3, the DNA is TGTGCCAGCAGCTTAGTAGTGGGGGCGACCCGCGATGGCGGCTACACCTTC. It is translated as CASSLVVGATRDGGYTF.

Ten or more counts support this clone. V is TRBV6-1 and J is TRBJ2-7, with D maybe TRBD2 (6 bases). Germline-derived CDR1 and CDR2 are MNHNS and SASEGT. The CDR3 sequence is 15 residues long. The V gene lost 2 bases and the J gene lost 7 bases, with 18 bases spanning the gap. CDR3 DNA: TGTGCCAGCAGTGAAACAAGGGGACTGGGAATAGAGCAGTACTTC. Its protein is CASSETRGLGIEQYF.

The V and J genes are TRBV14 and TRBJ2-4, with D perhaps TRBD2 (5 bases). The CDR3 length is 15 residues. CDR1 is SGHDN and CDR2 is FVKESK in the germline V gene. Deletions cut 1 base from V and 8 bases from J, with 15 bases between. CDR3: CASSQGGKSGDIQYF. In DNA form, the CDR3 reads TGTGCCAGCAGCCAAGGCGGAAAATCCGGGGACATTCAGTACTTC.

CDR3 bases: TGTGCCAGCAGTTTATTCGGACAGGGGGAAAACACCATATATTTT. Translated: CASSLFGQGENTIYF. This rearrangement joins TRBV28 to TRBJ1-3; 10 positions match TRBD1. The CDR3 sequence is 15 residues long. V lost 1 base, J lost 6 bases, and 3 bases stayed unmatched. The germline CDR1 and CDR2 sequences are MDHEN and SYDVKM.

This clone was detected once. This chain links TRBV6-2 or TRBV6-3 with TRBJ1-4; possibly TRBD1 for D (6 bases). CDR1 and CDR2 (germline): MNHEY, SVGEGT. This CDR3 is 15 amino acids long. Trimming left V 5 bases short and J 5 bases short, with 15 bases between. The CDR3 DNA follows: TGTGCCAGCAGTACCCCGGGCCAGGGGAATGAAAAACTGTTTTTT. It translates to CASSTPGQGNEKLFF.

This clone was detected only a few times. The chain combines TRBV7-8 with TRBJ2-7; TRBD2 aligns across 8 bases. Germline V gene lookup returns CDR1 SGHVS and CDR2 FQNEAQ. This CDR3 comprises 13 residues. V lost 2 bases to trimming and J lost 5 bases; unmatched junction nucleotides: 2. The CDR3 nucleotides read TGTGCCAGCAGCTTAAGTAGCGGGAACGAGCAGTACTTC. Protein sequence: CASSLSSGNEQYF.

V usage is TRBV5-1 and J usage is TRBJ2-7; D may be TRBD1 (7 bases). V was trimmed by 0 bases and J by 1 base, leaving 11 bases between them. Germline V gene data show CDR1 as SGHRS and CDR2 as YFSETQ. CDR3 length equals 15 residues. CDR3 sequence: CASSLGSGGSYEQYF. The CDR3 coding sequence is TGCGCCAGCAGCTTGGGGTCAGGGGGGTCCTACGAGCAGTACTTC. The whole variable domain, filled in from reference TRBV5-1 and TRBJ2-7, reads KAGVTQTPRYLIKTRGQQVTLSCSPISGHRSVSWYQQTPGQGLQFLFEYFSETQRNKGNFPGRFSGRQFSNSRSEMNVSTLELGDSALYLCASSLGSGGSYEQYFGPGTRLTVT.

V gene TRBV6-5 combines with J gene TRBJ1-5; D remains ambiguous. This CDR3 is built from 14 residues. V was shortened by 11 bases and J by 3 bases, with 17 bases between the two germline ends. Germline assignment: CDR1 MNHEY and CDR2 SVGAGI. The CDR3 DNA follows: TGTGCCTCCAAGTCGGGAGGGTTCAATCAGCCCCAGCATTTT. Protein: CASKSGGFNQPQHF.